A selection of T cell receptor beta chains follows, all from one sample in a study of T cell clones after liver transplantation. Measured with immunoSEQ multiplex PCR; TCRdb has only the in-frame clones, and not every one. This sample carries fewer than 85,000 clones, about 80% of them seen once, and the ten largest clones take 0.65% to 0.85%. The sequencing here drew on CD4+ T cells from blood, taken 12 months after liver transplant. The origin of the receptors is a human patient who received a liver transplant. The T cells may partly be graft donor cells. CDR3s leave out the opening cysteine and the closing phenylalanine or tryptophan. A clone size is listed for some rows: how often the clone was seen (once, few, many), or a class if it is expanded.

size,J,V,CDR3
NA,TRBJ2-1,TRBV7-2,ASSLGGGNRGNEQF
NA,TRBJ1-5,TRBV2,ASRPGQGTQPQH
NA,TRBJ2-3,TRBV4-3,ASSQVASGSLADTQY
NA,TRBJ1-3,TRBV5-1,ASSLGGFGNTIY
NA,TRBJ1-2,TRBV5-5,ASSLGGTNYGYT
NA,TRBJ2-1,TRBV5-4,ASSGRNSYNEQF
NA,TRBJ2-7,TRBV7-7,ASSPGGWAGLSEQY
NA,TRBJ2-7,TRBV29-1,SVGTGVEQY
NA,TRBJ1-1,TRBV2,ASSGQGLGAEAF
few,TRBJ2-7,TRBV28,ASRQTSGRAYEQY
NA,TRBJ1-2,TRBV5-4,ASSLNRASLGYT
NA,TRBJ1-2,TRBV6-1,ASSEALEGHGYGYT
NA,TRBJ2-7,TRBV5-1,ASSRLADSSYEQY
NA,TRBJ2-1,TRBV6-6,ASSSQAGGLRSEQF
NA,TRBJ2-3,TRBV5-1,ASSLEAGALHTQY
NA,TRBJ2-3,TRBV6-1,ASSLGGKADTQY
NA,TRBJ1-3,TRBV5-1,ASSQTVSGNTIY
NA,TRBJ1-4,TRBV7-2,ASSFVSRRPNEKLF
NA,TRBJ1-2,TRBV7-2,ASSPSHGYGYT
once,TRBJ1-3,TRBV28,ASRARTPSGNTIY
NA,TRBJ2-7,TRBV10-1,ASSERLAGAEQY
NA,TRBJ2-5,TRBV5-4,ASSRRLAGLTQETQY
few,TRBJ2-5,TRBV30,ARGGGETQY
NA,TRBJ1-1,TRBV18,ASSQDRDGTEAF
NA,TRBJ2-3,TRBV28,ASSLAGQLVSSTDTQY
once,TRBJ1-5,TRBV7-8,ASSPRDSNQPQH
NA,TRBJ1-3,TRBV7-9,ASSLVAGPGPGNTIY
few,TRBJ2-3,TRBV30,AWSLRRGGTDTQY
NA,TRBJ2-7,TRBV9,ASSVGGAATYEQY
once,TRBJ2-2,TRBV7-2,ASSLGFRAGELF
NA,TRBJ1-3,TRBV9,ASRPTSGNTIY
NA,TRBJ2-7,TRBV27,ASSLKIPGSGSYEQY
NA,TRBJ1-1,TRBV18,ASSPQEGRSNTEAF
NA,TRBJ2-2,TRBV4-1,ASSQGGLAGVGTGELF
NA,TRBJ2-3,TRBV5-8,ASSLPWDSTDTQY
NA,TRBJ2-1,TRBV18,ASSPETSSYNEQF
NA,TRBJ2-2,TRBV7-8,ASSPTRASGRAWGGELF
NA,TRBJ2-1,TRBV10-3,AIMAAGNEQF
NA,TRBJ2-3,TRBV10-3,AISARAVITDTQY
NA,TRBJ1-4,TRBV28,ASSLPTGLNEKLF
NA,TRBJ2-7,TRBV6-1,ASSEAAQRAGYEQY
NA,TRBJ1-5,TRBV10-2,ASSDHRYQPQH
NA,TRBJ2-7,TRBV6-1,ASSEAGQGGYEQY
few,TRBJ1-5,TRBV2,ASRSRETQPQH
few,TRBJ2-1,TRBV7-9,ASSTGAGGSYNEQF
NA,TRBJ2-7,TRBV7-2,ASSLATLSTSKTYEQY
NA,TRBJ1-3,TRBV27,ASSLGWGGNTIY
NA,TRBJ2-7,TRBV7-2,ASSLGLAGTREQY
NA,TRBJ2-1,TRBV11-3,ASSLAPGREQF
NA,TRBJ2-4,TRBV19,ASSINTGGVKNIQY
NA,TRBJ2-2,TRBV7-2,ASSLERGTGELF
NA,TRBJ2-1,TRBV30,ACRDSLSYNEQF
NA,TRBJ1-5,TRBV7-2,ASSPGGQPQH
NA,TRBJ2-1,TRBV11-2,ASSSLSGRVGEQF
once,TRBJ1-3,TRBV5-1,ASSWDAQGGNTIY
NA,TRBJ2-3,TRBV5-4,ASSLDSTDTQY
NA,TRBJ1-4,TRBV14,ASSQGFLRQVGEKLF